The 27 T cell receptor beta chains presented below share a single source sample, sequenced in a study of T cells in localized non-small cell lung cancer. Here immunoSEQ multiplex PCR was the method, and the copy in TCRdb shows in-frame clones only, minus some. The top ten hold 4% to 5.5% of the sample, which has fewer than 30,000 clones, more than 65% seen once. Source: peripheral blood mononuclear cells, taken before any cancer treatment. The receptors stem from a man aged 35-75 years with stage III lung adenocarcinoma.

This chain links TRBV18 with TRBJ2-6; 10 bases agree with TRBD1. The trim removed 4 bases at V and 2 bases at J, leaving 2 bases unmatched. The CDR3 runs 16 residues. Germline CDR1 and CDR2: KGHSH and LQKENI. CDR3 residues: CASSLTGGAGANVLTF. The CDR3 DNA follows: TGTGCCAGCTCACTGACAGGGGGCGCTGGGGCCAACGTCCTGACTTTC.

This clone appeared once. In DNA, the CDR3 is TGTGCCAGCGGGGGTACAGATTACACAGATACGCAGTATTTT. Its translation: CASGGTDYTDTQYF. The V call is TRBV28, the J call TRBJ2-3, with D perhaps being TRBD1 or TRBD2 (5 bases each). The CDR3 consists of 14 residues. The ends were cut back, 8 bases at V and 2 bases at J, with 14 bases in the middle. Germline-derived CDR1 and CDR2 are MDHEN and SYDVKM.

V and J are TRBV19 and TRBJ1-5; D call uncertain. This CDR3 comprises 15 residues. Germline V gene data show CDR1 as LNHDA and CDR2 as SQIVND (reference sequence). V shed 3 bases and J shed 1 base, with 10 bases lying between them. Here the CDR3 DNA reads TGTGCCAGTAGTATTATCACAGAAAGCAATCAGCCCCAGCATTTT. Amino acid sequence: CASSIITESNQPQHF.

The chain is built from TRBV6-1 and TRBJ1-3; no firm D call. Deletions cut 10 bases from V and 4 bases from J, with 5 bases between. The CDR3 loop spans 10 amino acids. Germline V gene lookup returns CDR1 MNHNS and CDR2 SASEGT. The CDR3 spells CATEGNTIYF. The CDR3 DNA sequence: TGTGCCACGGAGGGAAACACCATATATTTT.

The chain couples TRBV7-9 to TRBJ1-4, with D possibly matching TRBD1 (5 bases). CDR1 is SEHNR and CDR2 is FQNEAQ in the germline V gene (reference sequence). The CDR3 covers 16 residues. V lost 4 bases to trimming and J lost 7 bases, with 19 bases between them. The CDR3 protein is CASSSIVGGTGEKLFF. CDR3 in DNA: TGTGCCAGCAGCTCCATCGTCGGGGGGACCGGTGAAAAACTGTTTTTT. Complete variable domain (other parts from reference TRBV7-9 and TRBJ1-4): DTGVSQNPRHKITKRGQNVTFRCDPISEHNRLYWYRQTLGQGPEFLTYFQNEAQLEKSRLLSDRFSAERPKGSFSTLEIQRTEQGDSAMYLCASSSIVGGTGEKLFFGSGTQLSVL.

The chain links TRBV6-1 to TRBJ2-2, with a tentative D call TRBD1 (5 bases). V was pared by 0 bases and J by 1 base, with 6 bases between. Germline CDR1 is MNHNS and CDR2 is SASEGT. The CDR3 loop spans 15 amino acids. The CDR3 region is CASSEAGENTGELFF. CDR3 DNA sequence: TGTGCCAGCAGTGAAGCAGGGGAGAACACCGGGGAGCTGTTTTTT.

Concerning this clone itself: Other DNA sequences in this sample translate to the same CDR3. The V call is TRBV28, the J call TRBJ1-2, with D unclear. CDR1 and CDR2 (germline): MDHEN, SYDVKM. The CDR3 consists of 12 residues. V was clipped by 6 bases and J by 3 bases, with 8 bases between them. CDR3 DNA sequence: TGTGCCAGCAGCCTAGGAGACTATGGCTACACCTTC. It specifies CASSLGDYGYTF.

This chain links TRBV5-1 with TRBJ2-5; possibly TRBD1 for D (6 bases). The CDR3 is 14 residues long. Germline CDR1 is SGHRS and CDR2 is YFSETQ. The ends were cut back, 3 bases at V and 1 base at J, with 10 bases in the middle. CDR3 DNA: TGCGCCAGCAGCTCAACAGGGACCCAAGAGACCCAGTACTTC. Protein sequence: CASSSTGTQETQYF.

The CDR3 DNA reads TGTGCCAGCAGCTCCCGGCTGCTCTCTGGAAACACCATATATTTT. Translating gives CASSSRLLSGNTIYF. The V gene is TRBV7-9, the J gene TRBJ1-3; D uncertain. CDR1 and CDR2 from the germline V gene are SEHNR and FQNEAQ (reference sequence). Trimming took off 4 bases at V and 0 bases at J, with 10 bases between the two ends. This CDR3 region has 15 residues.

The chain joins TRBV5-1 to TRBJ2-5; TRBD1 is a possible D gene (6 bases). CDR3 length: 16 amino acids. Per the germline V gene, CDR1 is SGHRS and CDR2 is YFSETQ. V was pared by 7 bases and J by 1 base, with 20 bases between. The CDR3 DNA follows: TGCGCCAGCGAAACAGGGAGCAACCCTCTCCAAGAGACCCAGTACTTC. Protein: CASETGSNPLQETQYF.

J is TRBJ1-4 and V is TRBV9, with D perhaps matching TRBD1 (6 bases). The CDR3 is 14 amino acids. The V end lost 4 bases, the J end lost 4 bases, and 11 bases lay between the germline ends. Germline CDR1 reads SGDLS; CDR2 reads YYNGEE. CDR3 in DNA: TGTGCCAGCAGCCCAACAGGGTTTAATGAAAAACTGTTTTTT. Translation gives CASSPTGFNEKLFF.

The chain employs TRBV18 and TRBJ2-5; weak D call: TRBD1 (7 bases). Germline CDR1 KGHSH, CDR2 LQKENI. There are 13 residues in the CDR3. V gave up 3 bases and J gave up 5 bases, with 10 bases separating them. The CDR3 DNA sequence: TGTGCCAGCTCACCGACAGGGAGGGAGACCCAGTACTTC. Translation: CASSPTGRETQYF.

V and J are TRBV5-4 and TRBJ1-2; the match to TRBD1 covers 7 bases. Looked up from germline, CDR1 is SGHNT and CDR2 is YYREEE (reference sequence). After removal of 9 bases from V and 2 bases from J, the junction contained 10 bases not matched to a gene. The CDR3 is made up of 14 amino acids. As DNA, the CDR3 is TGTGCCACGTCAATCAACAGGGGAAACTATGGCTACACCTTC. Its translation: CATSINRGNYGYTF.

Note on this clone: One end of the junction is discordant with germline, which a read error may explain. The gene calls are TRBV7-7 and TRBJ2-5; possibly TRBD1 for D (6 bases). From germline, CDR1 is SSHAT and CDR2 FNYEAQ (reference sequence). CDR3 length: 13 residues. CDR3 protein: CASSLGGIETQYF. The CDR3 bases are TGTGCTAGCAGCTTAGGGGGAATTGAGACCCAGTACTTC.

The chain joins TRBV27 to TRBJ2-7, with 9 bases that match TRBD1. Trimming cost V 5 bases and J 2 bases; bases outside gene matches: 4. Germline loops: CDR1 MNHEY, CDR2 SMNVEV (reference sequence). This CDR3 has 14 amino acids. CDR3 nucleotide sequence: TGTGCCAGCAGTCCCCGACAGGGGGCCTACGAGCAGTACTTC. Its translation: CASSPRQGAYEQYF.

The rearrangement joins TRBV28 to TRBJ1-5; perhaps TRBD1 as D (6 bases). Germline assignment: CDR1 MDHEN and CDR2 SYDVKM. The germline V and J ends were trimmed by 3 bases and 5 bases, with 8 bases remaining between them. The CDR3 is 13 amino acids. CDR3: CASSLDSYQPQHF. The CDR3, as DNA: TGTGCCAGCAGTTTGGACAGTTATCAGCCCCAGCATTTT.

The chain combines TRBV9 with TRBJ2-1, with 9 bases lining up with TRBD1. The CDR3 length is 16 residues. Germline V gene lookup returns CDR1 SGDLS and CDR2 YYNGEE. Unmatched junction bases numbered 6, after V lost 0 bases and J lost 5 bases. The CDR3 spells CASSVGGTGQNNEQFF. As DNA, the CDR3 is TGTGCCAGCAGCGTAGGAGGGACAGGGCAAAACAATGAGCAGTTCTTC.

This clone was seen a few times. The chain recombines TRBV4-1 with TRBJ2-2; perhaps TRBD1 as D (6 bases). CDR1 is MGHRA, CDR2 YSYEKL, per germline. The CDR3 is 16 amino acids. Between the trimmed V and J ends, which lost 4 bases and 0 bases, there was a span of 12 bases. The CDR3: CASSPVDRPNTGELFF. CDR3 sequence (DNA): TGCGCCAGCAGCCCTGTCGACAGGCCGAACACCGGGGAGCTGTTTTTT.

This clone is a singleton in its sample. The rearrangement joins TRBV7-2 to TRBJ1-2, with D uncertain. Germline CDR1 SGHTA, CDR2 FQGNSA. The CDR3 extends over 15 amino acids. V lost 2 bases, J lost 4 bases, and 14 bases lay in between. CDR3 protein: CASSLSWSSAYGYTF. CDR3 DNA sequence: TGTGCCAGCAGCTTATCTTGGTCGTCAGCCTATGGCTACACCTTC.

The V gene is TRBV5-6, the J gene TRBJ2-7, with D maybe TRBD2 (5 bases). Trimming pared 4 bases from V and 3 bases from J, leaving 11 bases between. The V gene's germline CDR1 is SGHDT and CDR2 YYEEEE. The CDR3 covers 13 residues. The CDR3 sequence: CASSRFAGYEQYV. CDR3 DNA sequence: TGTGCCAGCAGCCGATTCGCGGGCTACGAGCAGTACGTC.

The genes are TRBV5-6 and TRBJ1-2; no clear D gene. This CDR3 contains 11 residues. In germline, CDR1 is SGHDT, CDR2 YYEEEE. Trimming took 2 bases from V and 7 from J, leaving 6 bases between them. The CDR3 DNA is TGTGCCAGCAGCTTCGGCGGTGGCTACACCTTC. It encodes CASSFGGGYTF.

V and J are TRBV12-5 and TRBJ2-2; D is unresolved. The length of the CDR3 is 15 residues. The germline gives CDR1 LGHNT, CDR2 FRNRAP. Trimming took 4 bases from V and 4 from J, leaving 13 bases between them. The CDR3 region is CASGSPSLGTGELFF. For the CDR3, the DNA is TGTGCTAGTGGTTCCCCCTCCTTAGGCACCGGGGAGCTGTTTTTT.

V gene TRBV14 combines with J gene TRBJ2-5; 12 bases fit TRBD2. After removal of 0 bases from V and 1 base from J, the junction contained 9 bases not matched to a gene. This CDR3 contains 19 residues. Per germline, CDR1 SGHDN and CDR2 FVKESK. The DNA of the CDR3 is TGTGCCAGCAGCCAAGACTGGACTAGCGGGGCCTATGTCCAAGAGACCCAGTACTTC. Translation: CASSQDWTSGAYVQETQYF.

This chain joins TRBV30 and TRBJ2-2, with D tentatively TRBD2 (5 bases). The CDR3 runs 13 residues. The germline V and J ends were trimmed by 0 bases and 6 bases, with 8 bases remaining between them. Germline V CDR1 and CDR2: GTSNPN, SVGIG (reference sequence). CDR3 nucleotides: TGTGCCTGGAGTGTACTAGTGGCCGGGGAGCTGTTTTTT. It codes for CAWSVLVAGELFF.

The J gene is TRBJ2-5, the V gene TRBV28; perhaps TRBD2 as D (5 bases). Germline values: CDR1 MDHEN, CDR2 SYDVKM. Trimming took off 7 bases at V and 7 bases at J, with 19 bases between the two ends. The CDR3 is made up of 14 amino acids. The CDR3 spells CASNPSKSYVTQYF. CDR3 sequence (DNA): TGTGCCAGCAACCCTAGCAAAAGTTATGTGACCCAGTACTTC.

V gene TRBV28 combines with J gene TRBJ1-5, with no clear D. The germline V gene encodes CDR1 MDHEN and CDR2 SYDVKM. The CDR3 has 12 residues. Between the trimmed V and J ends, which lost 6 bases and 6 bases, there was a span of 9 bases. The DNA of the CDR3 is TGTGCCAGCAGCCTAGACACTCAGCCCCAGCATTTT. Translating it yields CASSLDTQPQHF.

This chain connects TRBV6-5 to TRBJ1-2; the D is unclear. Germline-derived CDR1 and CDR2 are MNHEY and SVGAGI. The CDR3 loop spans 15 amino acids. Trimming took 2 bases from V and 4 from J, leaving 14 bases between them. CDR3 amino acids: CASSYARGAGYGYTF. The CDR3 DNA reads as TGTGCCAGCAGTTACGCCCGGGGTGCGGGCTATGGCTACACCTTC.